These 25 T cell receptor beta chains originate from one sample sequenced in a study of neurological immune-mediated disorders. TCRdb processed the 5' RACE reads anew with MiXCR; each CDR3 protein has one entry. This table has tens of thousands of distinct CDR3 sequences, about 13% appearing once. Noted time point: longitudinal time-point 1 (baseline). Specimen: PBMCs. The origin of the receptors is a female donor with HTLV-1-associated myelopathy (HAM/TSP).

This clonotype was seen repeatedly, ten times or more. This rearrangement joins TRBV5-6 to TRBJ2-7; the match to TRBD2 covers 9 bases. Germline CDR1 and CDR2: SGHDT and YYEEEE. V was clipped by 3 bases and J by 0 bases; unmatched bases: 7. This CDR3 spans 16 amino acids. The DNA for the CDR3 is TGTGCCAGCAGCTCGCGGGGGGGGGCTTACTCCTACGAGCAGTACTTC. Its translation is CASSSRGGAYSYEQYF.

This clonotype appeared a few times. This rearrangement joins TRBV2 to TRBJ2-7; D not certain. The CDR3 consists of 13 residues. V was shortened by 3 bases and J by 7 bases, with 13 bases between the two germline ends. CDR1 and CDR2 from the germline V gene are SNHLY and FYNNEI. The DNA for the CDR3 is TGTGCCAGCAGTGATGTTAGGGTCCGAGAGCAGTACTTC. This translates into CASSDVRVREQYF.

The chain has TRBV6-5 and TRBJ2-1; 9 nucleotides match TRBD1. Germline loops: CDR1 MNHEY, CDR2 SVGAGI. The V segment lost 0 bases and the J segment 5 bases; nucleotides outside the gene matches: 2. The CDR3 consists of 15 residues. The CDR3 DNA sequence: TGTGCCAGCAGTTACTCGGGGACAGGGAACAATGAGCAGTTCTTC. Translating gives CASSYSGTGNNEQFF.

This clonotype has ten or more counts. V and J are TRBV28 and TRBJ2-4; D remains ambiguous. The germline gives CDR1 MDHEN, CDR2 SYDVKM. This CDR3 contains 12 residues. Trimming left V 6 bases short and J 0 bases short, with 3 bases between. CDR3 nucleotide sequence: TGTGCCAGCAGGGGAGCCAAAAACATTCAGTACTTC. This gives the protein CASRGAKNIQYF.

Many counts were recorded for this clonotype. J is TRBJ2-7 and V is TRBV20-1; possible D gene TRBD1, 6 bases. The CDR3 runs to 13 residues. V was clipped by 1 base and J by 3 bases, with 10 bases between them. Germline V gives CDR1 DFQATT, CDR2 SNEGSKA (reference sequence). The CDR3 sequence: CSARGTVNYEQYF. For the CDR3, the DNA is TGCAGTGCTAGAGGGACAGTGAACTACGAGCAGTACTTC.

Ten or more counts support this clonotype. The chain employs TRBV7-8 and TRBJ2-7; D assignment may be TRBD1 or TRBD2 (6 bases each). The germline V gene encodes CDR1 SGHVS and CDR2 FQNEAQ. This CDR3 comprises 15 residues. V lost 5 bases, J lost 0 bases, and 14 bases lay in between. CDR3 in amino acids: CASSAEGGHSYEQYF. The CDR3, as DNA: TGTGCCAGCAGCGCCGAGGGGGGACACTCCTACGAGCAGTACTTC. The full variable domain, with the rest looked up from reference TRBV7-8 and TRBJ2-7, is GAGVSQSPRYKVAKRGQDVALRCDPISGHVSLFWYQQALGQGPEFLTYFQNEAQLDKSGLPSDRFFAERPEGSVSTLKIQRTQQEDSAVYLCASSAEGGHSYEQYFGPGTRLTVT.

This clonotype was observed many times. The CDR3 coding sequence is TGTGCCAGCAGCTTTGAAGGGGCGATCACCGGGGAGCTGTTTTTT. It yields the protein CASSFEGAITGELFF. The chain joins TRBV7-9 to TRBJ2-2, with D maybe TRBD1 (5 bases). Trimming shortened V by 3 bases and J by 4 bases, and 12 bases separated the two germline ends. CDR1 is SEHNR, CDR2 FQNEAQ, per germline (reference sequence). The CDR3 runs 15 residues.

This clonotype was counted many times. The chain recombines TRBV28 with TRBJ1-1, with D hard to call. The CDR3 runs to 14 residues. Deletions cut 8 bases from V and 1 base from J, with 14 bases between. Per germline, CDR1 MDHEN and CDR2 SYDVKM. CDR3 loop: CASPSPPSNTEAFF. The CDR3 nucleotides are TGTGCCAGCCCTTCCCCCCCATCGAACACTGAAGCTTTCTTT. The entire variable domain, with the rest obtained from reference TRBV28 and TRBJ1-1, is as follows: DVKVTQSSRYLVKRTGEKVFLECVQDMDHENMFWYRQDPGLGLRLIYFSYDVKMKEKGDIPEGYSVSREKKERFSLILESASTNQTSMYLCASPSPPSNTEAFFGQGTRLTVV.

This clonotype has ten or more counts. V gene TRBV12-3 or TRBV12-4 combines with J gene TRBJ1-5; the match to TRBD1 covers 7 bases. Losses at the gene ends were 7 bases for V and 4 bases for J; bases not matched to a gene: 7. The CDR3 consists of 14 residues. The CDR3 region has the DNA TGTGCCAGCACCGGTCCGGGACAGAATCAGCCCCAGCATTTT. The encoded protein is CASTGPGQNQPQHF.

The sample holds many counts of this clonotype. This chain uses TRBV6-6 with TRBJ1-4, with a weak D call TRBD1 (6 bases). From germline, CDR1 is MNHNY and CDR2 SVGAGI (reference sequence). V shed 0 bases and J shed 8 bases, with 13 bases lying between them. The CDR3 runs to 15 residues. This chain's CDR3 is CASSYSRGVEEKLFF. The CDR3 DNA reads TGTGCCAGCAGTTACTCCAGGGGCGTGGAAGAAAAACTGTTTTTT.

By share, this clonotype ranks as medium-sized. The chain uses TRBV9 and TRBJ2-1, with D unclear. The CDR3 runs to 13 residues. V was pared by 4 bases and J by 10 bases, with 15 bases between. Per germline, CDR1 SGDLS and CDR2 YYNGEE. This CDR3 is CASSREGGREQFF. CDR3 coding DNA: TGTGCCAGCAGCAGAGAAGGTGGTCGCGAGCAGTTCTTC.

This clonotype showed up many times. CDR3 protein: CASSLSEGDTQYF. CDR3 DNA: TGTGCCAGCAGTCTGTCTGAGGGGGATACGCAGTATTTT. V usage is TRBV6-5 and J usage is TRBJ2-3; D might be TRBD1 or TRBD2, each matching 5 bases. Deletions cut 5 bases from V and 6 bases from J, with 12 bases between. The CDR3 extends over 13 amino acids. Germline V gene data show CDR1 as MNHEY and CDR2 as SVGAGI.

This chain uses TRBV20-1 with TRBJ1-1; perhaps TRBD1 as D (5 bases). The CDR3 totals 14 residues. The V and J ends lost 2 bases and 5 bases respectively, with 15 bases between them. The germline V gene encodes CDR1 DFQATT and CDR2 SNEGSKA (reference sequence). CDR3 DNA sequence: TGCAGTGCTAGATCTCCTAGTTCAGGGACTGAAGCTTTCTTT. The encoded protein is CSARSPSSGTEAFF.

This clonotype was recorded at least ten times. The V and J genes are TRBV4-2 and TRBJ2-4, with TRBD2 identical over 10 bases. The germline gives CDR1 LGHNA, CDR2 YNFKEQ. V trimming: 2 bases; J trimming: 6 bases; junction bases outside the gene matches: 4. The CDR3 loop spans 15 amino acids. The CDR3 sequence is CASSQSSGGSNIQYF. CDR3 DNA sequence: TGTGCCAGCAGCCAATCTAGCGGGGGTTCAAACATTCAGTACTTC.

In its sample, this clonotype was seen many times. This chain uses TRBV20-1 with TRBJ2-1; maybe TRBD2 (6 bases). The CDR3 sequence is 14 residues long. CDR1 is DFQATT and CDR2 is SNEGSKA in the germline V gene (reference sequence). The CDR3 nucleotides are TGCAGCGGGTCGGCGGGGCCTTCCTACAATGAGCAGTTCTTC. It specifies CSGSAGPSYNEQFF.

This clonotype was seen at least ten times. This chain joins TRBV5-1 and TRBJ2-3; D unclear. Germline values: CDR1 SGHRS, CDR2 YFSETQ. Trimming removed 5 bases from V and 0 bases from J, with 10 bases in between. The length of the CDR3 is 14 residues. The CDR3 protein is CASREQLSTDTQYF. CDR3 coding DNA: TGCGCCAGCAGGGAACAGCTTAGCACAGATACGCAGTATTTT.

This clonotype is medium-sized within its sample. The chain uses TRBV5-1 and TRBJ2-7; 8 bases agree with TRBD1. Germline V CDR1 and CDR2: SGHRS, YFSETQ. After removal of 0 bases from V and 7 bases from J, the junction contained 9 bases not matched to a gene. The CDR3 is made up of 15 amino acids. The CDR3 sequence: CASSLAGQGRGEQYF. Written as DNA, the CDR3 is TGCGCCAGCAGCTTGGCAGGACAGGGAAGGGGAGAGCAGTACTTC.

This clonotype was recorded at least ten times. The chain uses TRBV7-9 and TRBJ2-7; no clear D gene. Germline loops: CDR1 SEHNR, CDR2 FQNEAQ (reference sequence). The V end lost 4 bases, the J end lost 0 bases, and 4 bases lay between the germline ends. CDR3 length: 12 amino acids. DNA of the CDR3: TGTGCCAGCAGCTCACGCTCCTACGAGCAGTACTTC. This sequence encodes CASSSRSYEQYF.

V usage is TRBV9 and J usage is TRBJ2-5; D uncertain. Germline values: CDR1 SGDLS, CDR2 YYNGEE. This CDR3 has 14 residues. V was pared by 0 bases and J by 2 bases, with 8 bases between. The CDR3 reads CASSVEYLQETQYF. DNA for the CDR3: TGTGCCAGCAGCGTAGAGTACCTGCAAGAGACCCAGTACTTC. Full variable domain (rest looked up from reference TRBV9 and TRBJ2-5): DSGVTQTPKHLITATGQRVTLRCSPRSGDLSVYWYQQSLDQGLQFLIQYYNGEERAKGNILERFSAQQFPDLHSELNLSSLELGDSALYFCASSVEYLQETQYFGPGTRLLVL.

This clonotype was counted many times. J is TRBJ2-7 and V is TRBV27, with a tentative D call TRBD2 (6 bases). V lost 5 bases and J 0 bases, leaving 11 bases between the germline ends. This CDR3 spans 14 amino acids. Looked up from germline, CDR1 is MNHEY and CDR2 is SMNVEV (reference sequence). The CDR3 sequence is CASSREVSSYEQYF. The CDR3 DNA sequence: TGTGCCAGCAGTAGGGAGGTGAGCTCCTACGAGCAGTACTTC.

DNA of the CDR3: TGTGCCAGCAGTTACGGGGTTATGAACACTGAAGCTTTCTTT. Encoded protein: CASSYGVMNTEAFF. The chain carries TRBV6-6 and TRBJ1-1; D uncertain. Germline V CDR1 and CDR2: MNHNY, SVGAGI (reference sequence). V was pared by 2 bases and J by 0 bases, with 7 bases between. This CDR3 comprises 14 residues.

This clonotype was observed at least ten times. The chain carries TRBV5-1 and TRBJ2-3; TRBD2 agrees at 8 bases. The V gene end was trimmed by 7 bases and the J gene end by 8 bases; junction bases not matched to a gene: 15. CDR1 is SGHRS and CDR2 is YFSETQ in the germline V gene. The CDR3 runs to 15 residues. CDR3 protein: CASSPPNGGAGTQYF. In DNA form, the CDR3 reads TGCGCCAGCTCACCCCCTAACGGGGGGGCCGGTACGCAGTATTTT.

This clonotype was seen ten or more times. The chain uses TRBV5-6 and TRBJ1-5, with TRBD1 matching 11 bases. CDR3 length: 16 amino acids. Trimming cost V 4 bases and J 9 bases; bases outside gene matches: 12. The germline gives CDR1 SGHDT, CDR2 YYEEEE. CDR3 protein: CASSLGQGAFGRPQHF. The CDR3 nucleotides are TGTGCCAGCAGCCTCGGACAGGGGGCTTTTGGAAGGCCCCAGCATTTT.

Note on this clonotype: Since a much larger clone is just one base distant, this may be a read error. This chain joins TRBV5-1 and TRBJ2-1, with TRBD2 matching 13 bases. The germline V gene has CDR1 SGHRS and CDR2 YFSETQ. This CDR3 is 19 amino acids long. J gave up 7 bases and V 3 bases, and 16 bases lay outside the gene matches. The CDR3 DNA is TGCGCCAGCAGCTGGGGACTAGCGGGGAGCCGAGTGTTTAGTAATGAGCAGTTCTTC. Its protein is CASSWGLAGSRVFSNEQFF.

Points on this clonotype: A read error may be the cause here, since a much bigger clone is one base away. This rearrangement joins TRBV5-1 to TRBJ2-7; D is uncertain. V lost 0 bases and J 5 bases, leaving 12 bases between the germline ends. The CDR3 is 14 amino acids. From germline, CDR1 is SGHRS and CDR2 YFSETQ. The CDR3 region has the DNA TGCGCCAGCAGCTTGGAACCAGCCCCCCACGAGCAGTACTTC. Amino acid sequence: CASSLEPAPHEQYF.